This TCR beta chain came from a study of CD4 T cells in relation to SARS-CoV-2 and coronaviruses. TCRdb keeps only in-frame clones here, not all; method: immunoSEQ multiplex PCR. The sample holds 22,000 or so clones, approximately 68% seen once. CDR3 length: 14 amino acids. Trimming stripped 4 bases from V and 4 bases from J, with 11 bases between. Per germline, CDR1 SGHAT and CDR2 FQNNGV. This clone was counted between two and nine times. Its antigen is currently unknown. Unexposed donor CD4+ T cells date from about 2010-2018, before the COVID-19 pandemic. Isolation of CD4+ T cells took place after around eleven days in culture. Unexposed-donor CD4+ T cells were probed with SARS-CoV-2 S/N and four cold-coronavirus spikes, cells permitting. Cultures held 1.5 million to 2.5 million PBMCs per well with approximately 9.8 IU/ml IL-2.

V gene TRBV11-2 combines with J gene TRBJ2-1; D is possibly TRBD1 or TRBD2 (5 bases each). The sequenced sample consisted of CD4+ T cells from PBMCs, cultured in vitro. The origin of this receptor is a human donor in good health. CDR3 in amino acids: CASSYLRGYNEQFF. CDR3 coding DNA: TGTGCCAGCAGCTACCTGAGGGGTTACAATGAGCAGTTCTTC.